This T cell receptor (beta chain) was documented in a study of OX40 agonist ivuxolimab in advanced cancers. Study context: A partial response was reached by three patients: one with hepatocellular carcinoma and two with cutaneous melanoma. Study outcomes and limitations: Researchers did not determine the expanded peripheral T cells' antigen specificity. Researchers report that CD8+ T cells had, on average, more expanded clones than CD4+.

Systemic immunosuppression or autoimmune disease history was grounds to exclude patients. The protocol was immunoSEQ multiplex PCR, while the TCRdb copy is restricted to in-frame clones and leaves out a portion. The repertoire has about 73,000 clones, about 89% of them found once; the top ten carry 0.6% to 0.75%. The CDR3 consists of 15 residues. Trimming pared 2 bases from V and 7 bases from J, leaving 15 bases between. CDR1 and CDR2 (germline): SNHLY, FYNNEI. Turning to this clone: No antigen is known for it.

The specimen comprised CD4+ or CD8+ T cells sorted from blood, sampled in a trial of the OX40 agonist ivuxolimab. The sequence was obtained from an adult with an advanced solid tumor such as melanoma, head and neck, liver or kidney cancer. The chain employs TRBV2 and TRBJ2-1, with TRBD2 as a possible D gene (5 bases). The chain's CDR3 is CASSERERRRNEQFF. Written as DNA, the CDR3 is TGTGCCAGCAGTGAAAGGGAGCGCCGCCGAAATGAGCAGTTCTTC.